This T cell receptor (beta chain) is from a study of shared clonotypes between healthy human individuals. Study results and caveats: Larger estimated richness was generally seen in naive subsets than in memory subsets.

To note about this clone: The antigen remains undetermined.

This CDR3 has 16 residues. CDR1 is MDHEN and CDR2 is SYDVKM in the germline V gene. V trimming: 4 bases; J trimming: 3 bases; junction bases outside the gene matches: 7. Libraries were prepared by immunoSEQ multiplex PCR; TCRdb keeps only in-frame clonotypes and omits some of them. In the table there are about a million clones, approximately 76% of which are singletons. The chain couples TRBV28 to TRBJ2-2; 8 bases match TRBD1. Sequencing was done on a sample of memory CD4+ T cells sorted from blood. Subset noted: CD45RA-negative fraction. The TCR originated in a man in his late teens or twenties in good health. Here the CDR3 reads CASSYLGTGDTGELFF. CDR3 bases: TGTGCCAGCAGTTACCTCGGGACAGGAGACACCGGGGAGCTGTTTTTT.